The 4 T cell receptor beta chains presented below share a single source sample, sequenced in a study of vaccination and CD4 T cells after COVID-19 (dated by TCRdb to 2021 to 2024). The treatment or condition label on this specimen signifies: 10-day PBMC culture with coronavirus spike peptide pools or control peptides (ViraFEST assay). The library was made by PCR. Reads for this sample came from an Illumina iSeq 100. TCR sequencing of DNA from cultured CD4+ T cells used the Oncomine TCR Beta short-read assay at the Johns Hopkins FTIC core. TCRdb reprocessed the public reads (quality trimming at Q25 with fastp, clone calling with MiXCR) and kept in-frame beta chains. Every CDR3 protein is listed once, alongside the most common genes and DNA of its rows. This sample gives approximately 12,000 distinct CDR3 sequences in total; more than 70% of them show up just once. The top ten constitute over 25% of the sample.

These TCRs' antigens remain unknown. The sequenced material came from CD4+ T cells from blood, cultured in vitro. These receptors all stem from a human donor who had recovered from COVID-19.

The V and J genes are TRBV11-2 and TRBJ2-7; D may match TRBD1 or TRBD2 (5 bases each). Deletions cut 3 bases from V and 6 bases from J, with 15 bases between. This CDR3 contains 14 residues. CDR1 is SGHAT and CDR2 is FQNNGV in the germline V gene. The CDR3: CASSFRDRSSEQYF. CDR3 DNA sequence: TGTGCCAGCAGCTTCCGGGACCGAAGCAGCGAGCAGTACTTC.

This clonotype has only one observation. CDR3 DNA sequence: TGTGCCAGCAGTTCGGCGGGACAGGGGAATTCACCCCTCCACTTT. Amino acids: CASSSAGQGNSPLHF. The chain uses TRBV27 and TRBJ1-6, with 10 bases identical to TRBD1. The trim removed 4 bases at V and 7 bases at J, leaving 4 bases unmatched. CDR3 length: 15 residues. The V gene's germline CDR1 is MNHEY and CDR2 SMNVEV (reference sequence).

The J gene is TRBJ1-2, the V gene TRBV7-2; D perhaps matches TRBD1 (6 bases). Germline V gene data show CDR1 as SGHTA and CDR2 as FQGNSA. There are 13 residues in the CDR3. V lost 6 bases, J lost 8 bases, and 16 bases lay in between. The CDR3 reads CASRLTTGGGYTF. For the CDR3, the DNA is TGTGCCAGCAGATTAACGACAGGAGGGGGCTACACCTTC.

This chain uses TRBV12-3 or TRBV12-4 with TRBJ1-2, with 9 bases aligning to TRBD1. The CDR3 length is 16 residues. Trimming removed 0 bases from V and 5 bases from J; junction bases left unmatched: 7. CDR3 residues: CASSLAGTGNLYGYTF. The CDR3 region has the DNA TGTGCCAGCAGTTTAGCAGGGACAGGGAATCTGTATGGCTACACCTTC.